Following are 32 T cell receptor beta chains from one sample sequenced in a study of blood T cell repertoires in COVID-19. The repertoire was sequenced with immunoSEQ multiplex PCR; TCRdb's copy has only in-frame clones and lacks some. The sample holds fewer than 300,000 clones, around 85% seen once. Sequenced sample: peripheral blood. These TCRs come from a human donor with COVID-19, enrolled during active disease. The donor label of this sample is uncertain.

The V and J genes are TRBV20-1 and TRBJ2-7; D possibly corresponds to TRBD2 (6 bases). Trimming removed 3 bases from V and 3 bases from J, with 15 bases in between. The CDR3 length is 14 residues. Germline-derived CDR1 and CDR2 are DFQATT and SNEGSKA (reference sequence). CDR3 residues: CSASEGGIHYEQYF. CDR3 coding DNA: TGCAGTGCTAGTGAGGGCGGGATCCACTACGAGCAGTACTTC.

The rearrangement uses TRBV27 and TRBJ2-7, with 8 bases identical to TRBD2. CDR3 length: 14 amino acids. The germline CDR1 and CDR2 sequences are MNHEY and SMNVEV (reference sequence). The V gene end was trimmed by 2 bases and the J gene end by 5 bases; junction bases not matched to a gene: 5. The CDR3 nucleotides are TGTGCCAGCAGTTTAAGACTAGCGAGTGACGAGCAGTACTTC. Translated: CASSLRLASDEQYF.

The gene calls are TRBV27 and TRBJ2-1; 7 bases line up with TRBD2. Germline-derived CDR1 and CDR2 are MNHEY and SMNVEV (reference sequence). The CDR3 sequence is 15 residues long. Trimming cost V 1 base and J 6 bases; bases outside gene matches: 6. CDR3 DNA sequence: TGTGCCAGCAGTTTATGGCGGGAGTACAGCAATGAGCAGTTCTTC. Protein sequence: CASSLWREYSNEQFF.

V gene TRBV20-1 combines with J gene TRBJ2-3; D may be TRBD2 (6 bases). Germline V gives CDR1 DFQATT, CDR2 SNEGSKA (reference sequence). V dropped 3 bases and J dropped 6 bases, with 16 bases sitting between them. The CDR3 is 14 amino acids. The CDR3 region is CSASGTLRADTQYF. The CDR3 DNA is TGCAGTGCTAGTGGGACTCTACGGGCGGATACGCAGTATTTT.

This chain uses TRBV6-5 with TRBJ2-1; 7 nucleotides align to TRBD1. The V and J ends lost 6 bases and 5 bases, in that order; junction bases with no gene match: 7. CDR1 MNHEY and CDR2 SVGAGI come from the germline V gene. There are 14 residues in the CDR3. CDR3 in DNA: TGTGCCAGCAGCTCCCCCAGGGGGAACAATGAGCAGTTCTTC. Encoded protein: CASSSPRGNNEQFF.

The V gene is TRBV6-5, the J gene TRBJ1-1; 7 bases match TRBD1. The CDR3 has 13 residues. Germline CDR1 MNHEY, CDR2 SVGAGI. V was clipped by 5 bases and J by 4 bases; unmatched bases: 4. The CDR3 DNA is TGTGCCAGCAGTAGACAGGGAAGCACTGAAGCTTTCTTT. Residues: CASSRQGSTEAFF.

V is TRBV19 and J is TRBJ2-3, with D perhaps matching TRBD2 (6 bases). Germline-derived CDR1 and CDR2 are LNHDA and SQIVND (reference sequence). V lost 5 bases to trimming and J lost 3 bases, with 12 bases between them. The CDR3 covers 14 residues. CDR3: CASSPLTSTDTQYF. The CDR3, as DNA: TGTGCCAGTAGTCCACTGACTAGTACAGATACGCAGTATTTT.

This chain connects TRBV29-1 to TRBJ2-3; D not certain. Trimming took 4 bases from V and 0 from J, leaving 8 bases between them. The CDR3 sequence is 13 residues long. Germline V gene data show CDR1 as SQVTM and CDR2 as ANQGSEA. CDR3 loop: CSVAEASTDTQYF. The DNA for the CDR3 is TGCAGCGTTGCTGAGGCTAGCACAGATACGCAGTATTTT.

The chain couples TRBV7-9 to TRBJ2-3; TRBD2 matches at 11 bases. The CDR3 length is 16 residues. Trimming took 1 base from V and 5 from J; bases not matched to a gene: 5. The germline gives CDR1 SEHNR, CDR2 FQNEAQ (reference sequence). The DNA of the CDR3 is TGTGCCAGCAGCTTAGTACTAGCGGGAGAGAAAGATACGCAGTATTTT. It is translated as CASSLVLAGEKDTQYF.

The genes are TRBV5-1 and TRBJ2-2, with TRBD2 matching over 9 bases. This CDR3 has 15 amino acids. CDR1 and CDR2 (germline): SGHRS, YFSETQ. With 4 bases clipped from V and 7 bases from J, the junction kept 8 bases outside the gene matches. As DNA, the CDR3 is TGCGCCAGCAGCCCTTCCGGCGGGGGGGTCGGGGAGCTGTTTTTT. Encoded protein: CASSPSGGGVGELFF.

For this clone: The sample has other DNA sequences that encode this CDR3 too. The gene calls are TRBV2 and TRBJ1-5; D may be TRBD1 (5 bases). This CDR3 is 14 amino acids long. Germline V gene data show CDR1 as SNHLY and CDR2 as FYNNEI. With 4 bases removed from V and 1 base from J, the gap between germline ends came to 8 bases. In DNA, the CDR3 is TGTGCCAGCAGTGCCCGACAGAGCAATCAGCCCCAGCATTTT. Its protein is CASSARQSNQPQHF.

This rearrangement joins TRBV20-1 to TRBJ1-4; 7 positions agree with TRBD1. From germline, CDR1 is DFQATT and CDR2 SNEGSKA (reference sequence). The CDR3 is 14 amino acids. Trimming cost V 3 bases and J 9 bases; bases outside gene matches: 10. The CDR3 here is CSASEGRGDQKLFF. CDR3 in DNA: TGCAGTGCTAGTGAAGGCAGGGGGGACCAAAAACTGTTTTTT.

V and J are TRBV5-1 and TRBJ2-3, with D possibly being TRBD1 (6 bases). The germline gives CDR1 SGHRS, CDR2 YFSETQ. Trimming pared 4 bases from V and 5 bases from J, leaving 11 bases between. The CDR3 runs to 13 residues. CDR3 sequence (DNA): TGCGCCAGCAGCCGACAGGTTGGAGATACGCAGTATTTT. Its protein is CASSRQVGDTQYF.

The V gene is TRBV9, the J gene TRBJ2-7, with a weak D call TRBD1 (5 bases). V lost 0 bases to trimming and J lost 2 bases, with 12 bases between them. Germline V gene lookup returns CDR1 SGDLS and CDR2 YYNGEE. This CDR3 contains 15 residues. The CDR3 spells CASSVGQGAPYEQYF. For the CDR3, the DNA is TGTGCCAGCAGCGTAGGCCAGGGTGCCCCCTACGAGCAGTACTTC.

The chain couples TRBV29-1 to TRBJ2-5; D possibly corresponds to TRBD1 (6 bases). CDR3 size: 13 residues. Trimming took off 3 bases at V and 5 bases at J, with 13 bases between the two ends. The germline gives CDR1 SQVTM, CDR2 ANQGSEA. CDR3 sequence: CSVDVGGWETQYF. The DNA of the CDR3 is TGCAGCGTTGATGTAGGGGGATGGGAGACCCAGTACTTC. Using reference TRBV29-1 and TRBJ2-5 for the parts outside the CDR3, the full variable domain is SAVISQKPSRDICQRGTSLTIQCQVDSQVTMMFWYRQQPGQSLTLIATANQGSEATYESGFVIDKFPISRPNLTFSTLTVSNMSPEDSSIYLCSVDVGGWETQYFGPGTRLLVL.

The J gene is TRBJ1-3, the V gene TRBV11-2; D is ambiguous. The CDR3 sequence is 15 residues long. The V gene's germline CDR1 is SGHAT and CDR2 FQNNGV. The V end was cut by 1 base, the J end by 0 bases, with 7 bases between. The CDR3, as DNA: TGTGCCAGCAGCTTAGGTACCAGCTCTGGAAACACCATATATTTT. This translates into CASSLGTSSGNTIYF.

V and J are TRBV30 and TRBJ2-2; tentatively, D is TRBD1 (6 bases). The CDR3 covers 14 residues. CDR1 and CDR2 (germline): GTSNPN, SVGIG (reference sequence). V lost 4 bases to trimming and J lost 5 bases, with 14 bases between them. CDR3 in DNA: TGTGCCTGGACTTTCGGGACACCGACCGGGGAGCTGTTTTTT. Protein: CAWTFGTPTGELFF. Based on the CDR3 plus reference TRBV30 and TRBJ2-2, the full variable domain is SQTIHQWPATLVQPVGSPLSLECTVEGTSNPNLYWYRQAAGRGLQLLFYSVGIGQISSEVPQNLSASRPQDRQFILSSKKLLLSDSGFYLCAWTFGTPTGELFFGEGSRLTVL.

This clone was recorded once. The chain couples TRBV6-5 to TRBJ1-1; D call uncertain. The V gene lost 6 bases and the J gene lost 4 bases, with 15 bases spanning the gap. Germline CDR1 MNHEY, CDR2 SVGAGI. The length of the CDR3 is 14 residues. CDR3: CASRSMAGGTEAFF. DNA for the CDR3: TGTGCCAGCAGATCCATGGCCGGAGGCACTGAAGCTTTCTTT.

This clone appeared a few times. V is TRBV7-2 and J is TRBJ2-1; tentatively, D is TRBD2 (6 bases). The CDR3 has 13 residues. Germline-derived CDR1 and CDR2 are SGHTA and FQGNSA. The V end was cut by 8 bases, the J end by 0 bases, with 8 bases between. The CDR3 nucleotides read TGTGCCAGCGAAGCGGGCTCCTACAATGAGCAGTTCTTC. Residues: CASEAGSYNEQFF.

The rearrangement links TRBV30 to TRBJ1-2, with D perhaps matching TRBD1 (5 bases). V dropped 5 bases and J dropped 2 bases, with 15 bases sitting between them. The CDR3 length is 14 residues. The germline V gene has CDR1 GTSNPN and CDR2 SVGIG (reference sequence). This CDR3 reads CAWSSRNRNYGYTF. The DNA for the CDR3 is TGTGCCTGGTCTTCAAGGAACAGGAACTATGGCTACACCTTC.

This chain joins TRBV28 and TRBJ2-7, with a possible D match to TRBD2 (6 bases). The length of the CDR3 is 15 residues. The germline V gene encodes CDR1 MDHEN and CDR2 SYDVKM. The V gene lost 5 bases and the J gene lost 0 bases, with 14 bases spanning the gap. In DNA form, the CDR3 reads TGTGCCAGCAGTGGGGCCTCAGCGGGCTCCTACGAGCAGTACTTC. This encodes CASSGASAGSYEQYF. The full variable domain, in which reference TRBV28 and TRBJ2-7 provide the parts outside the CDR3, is DVKVTQSSRYLVKRTGEKVFLECVQDMDHENMFWYRQDPGLGLRLIYFSYDVKMKEKGDIPEGYSVSREKKERFSLILESASTNQTSMYLCASSGASAGSYEQYFGPGTRLTVT.

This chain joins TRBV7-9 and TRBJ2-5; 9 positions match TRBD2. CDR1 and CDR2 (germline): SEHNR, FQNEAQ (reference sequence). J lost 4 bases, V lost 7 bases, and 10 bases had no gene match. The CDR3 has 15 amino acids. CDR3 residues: CASTVAGAGGETQYF. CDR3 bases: TGTGCCAGCACCGTAGCGGGAGCGGGGGGAGAGACCCAGTACTTC.

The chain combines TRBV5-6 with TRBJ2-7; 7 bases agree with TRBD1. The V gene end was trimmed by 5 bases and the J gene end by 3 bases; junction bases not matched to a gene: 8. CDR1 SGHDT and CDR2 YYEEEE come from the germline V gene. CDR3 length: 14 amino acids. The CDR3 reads CASSSGTADYEQYF. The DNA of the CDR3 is TGTGCCAGCAGTTCCGGGACAGCGGACTACGAGCAGTACTTC.

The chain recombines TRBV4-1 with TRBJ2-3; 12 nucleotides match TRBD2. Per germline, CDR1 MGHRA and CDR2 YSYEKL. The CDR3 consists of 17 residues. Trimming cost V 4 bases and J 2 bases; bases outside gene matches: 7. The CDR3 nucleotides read TGCGCCAGCAGCCCTGGGACTAGCGGGCTCTTCACAGATACGCAGTATTTT. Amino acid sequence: CASSPGTSGLFTDTQYF.

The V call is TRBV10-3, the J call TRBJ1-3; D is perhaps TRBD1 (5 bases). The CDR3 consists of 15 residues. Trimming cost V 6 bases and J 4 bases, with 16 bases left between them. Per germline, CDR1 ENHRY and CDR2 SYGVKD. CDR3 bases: TGTGCCATCAGAGGACATCCTGCACCCGGAAACACCATATATTTT. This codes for CAIRGHPAPGNTIYF.

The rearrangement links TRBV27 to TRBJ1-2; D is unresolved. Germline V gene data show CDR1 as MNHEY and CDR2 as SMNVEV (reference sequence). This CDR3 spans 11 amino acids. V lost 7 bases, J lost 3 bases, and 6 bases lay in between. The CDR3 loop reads CASKSDYGYTF. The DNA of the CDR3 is TGTGCCAGCAAGTCGGACTATGGCTACACCTTC.

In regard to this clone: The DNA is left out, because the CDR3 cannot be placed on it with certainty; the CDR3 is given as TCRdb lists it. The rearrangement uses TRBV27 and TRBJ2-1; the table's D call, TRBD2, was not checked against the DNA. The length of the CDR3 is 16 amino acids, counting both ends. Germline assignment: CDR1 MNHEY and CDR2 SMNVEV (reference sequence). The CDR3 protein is CASKSDFRGSYNEQFF.

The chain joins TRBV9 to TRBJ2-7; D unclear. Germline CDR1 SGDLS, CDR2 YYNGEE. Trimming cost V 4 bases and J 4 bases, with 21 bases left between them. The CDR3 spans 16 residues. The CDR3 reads CASSPPPEAAGYEQYF. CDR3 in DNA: TGTGCCAGCAGCCCACCCCCCGAGGCGGCCGGATACGAGCAGTACTTC.

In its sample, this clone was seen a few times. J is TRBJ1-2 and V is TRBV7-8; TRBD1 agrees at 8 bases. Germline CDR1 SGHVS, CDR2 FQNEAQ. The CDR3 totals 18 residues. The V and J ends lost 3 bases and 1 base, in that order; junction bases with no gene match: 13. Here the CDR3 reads CASSFFRQGRGGNYGYTF. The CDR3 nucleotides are TGTGCCAGCAGCTTCTTCCGACAGGGGAGGGGTGGTAACTATGGCTACACCTTC.

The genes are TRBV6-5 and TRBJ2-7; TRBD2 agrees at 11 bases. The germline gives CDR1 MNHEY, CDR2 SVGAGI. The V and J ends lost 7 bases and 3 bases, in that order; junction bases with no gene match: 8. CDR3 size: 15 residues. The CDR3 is CASKNSGRVSYEQYF. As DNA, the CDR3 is TGTGCCAGCAAGAATAGCGGGAGGGTTAGCTACGAGCAGTACTTC.

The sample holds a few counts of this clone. The CDR3 coding sequence is TGCGCCAGCAGCCAAGATAACAGGGGGTATCATGACGGGGAGCTGTTTTTT. It specifies CASSQDNRGYHDGELFF. The chain employs TRBV4-3 and TRBJ2-2; TRBD1 aligns across 8 bases. Germline values: CDR1 LGHNA, CDR2 YSLEER. The CDR3 extends over 17 amino acids. Trimming took 0 bases from V and 7 from J; bases not matched to a gene: 10.

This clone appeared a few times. The CDR3 reads CASSPRTGRSGANVLTF. CDR3 sequence (DNA): TGTGCCAGCAGCCCCCGGACAGGCCGCTCTGGGGCCAACGTCCTGACTTTC. The gene calls are TRBV7-6 and TRBJ2-6, with 7 bases aligning to TRBD1. The CDR3 is 17 residues long. Trimming cost V 5 bases and J 0 bases; bases outside gene matches: 7. Germline V gene sequence: CDR1 SGHVS, CDR2 FNYEAQ.